The clone carrying this TCR beta chain was seen at least ten times. Its specificity is unknown. TCRdb ran MiXCR on the reads and lists one entry per CDR3 protein. The sample includes about 300,000 distinct CDR3 sequences, around 9.1% of them seen just once. The data stem from a study of T cell repertoires in cytomegalovirus infection. Findings of the study overall: The study found HLA-C-restricted CMV-specific TCR beta clonotypes dominating the ex vivo response.

Germline V gene lookup returns CDR1 SNHLY and CDR2 FYNNEI. V lost 5 bases to trimming and J lost 2 bases; unmatched junction nucleotides: 4. The CDR3 totals 16 residues. This chain uses TRBV2 with TRBJ2-1; 12 bases fit TRBD2. The TCR originated in a human donor in good health (CMV status not recorded). Some clones in this sample may be carry-over from other donors' samples. Material for sequencing was PBMCs. For the CDR3, the DNA is TGTGCCAGCAGTACGACTAGCGGGGGTACCTACAATGAGCAGTTCTTC. This codes for CASSTTSGGTYNEQFF.